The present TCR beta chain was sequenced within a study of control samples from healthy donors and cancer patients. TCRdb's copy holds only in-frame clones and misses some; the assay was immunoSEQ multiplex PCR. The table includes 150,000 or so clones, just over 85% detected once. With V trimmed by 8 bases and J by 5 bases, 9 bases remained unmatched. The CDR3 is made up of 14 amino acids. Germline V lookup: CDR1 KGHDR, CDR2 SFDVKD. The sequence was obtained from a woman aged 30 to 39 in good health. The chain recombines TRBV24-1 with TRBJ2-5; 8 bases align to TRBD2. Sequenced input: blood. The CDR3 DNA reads TGTGCCACCAATCCCCGGGGGGGGCTGGAGACCCAGTACTTC. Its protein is CATNPRGGLETQYF.